What follows are 14 T cell receptor beta chains derived from one specimen sequenced in a study of shared clonotypes between healthy human individuals. Using immunoSEQ multiplex PCR, the repertoire was profiled, and TCRdb retains in-frame clones only, with some absent. The data contain over 850,000 clones, approximately 80% of them seen just once; the ten biggest clones take up 0.4% to 0.55%. Sequenced material: memory CD4+ T cells from PBMCs. Subset specified: CD45RA-negative fraction. The receptors originated from a man between 18 and 35 years old in good health. Some clones in this sample may be carry-over from other donors' samples.

A single count supports this clone. The CDR3 nucleotides are TGTGCCAGCAGTTTCACGATTAATCAGCCCCAGCATTTT. Its translation: CASSFTINQPQHF. The chain joins TRBV28 to TRBJ1-5; no clear D gene. The germline V and J ends were trimmed by 3 bases and 4 bases, with 7 bases remaining between them. The germline V gene has CDR1 MDHEN and CDR2 SYDVKM. This CDR3 spans 13 amino acids.

The chain carries TRBV18 and TRBJ2-7; D is possibly TRBD2 (6 bases). The length of the CDR3 is 15 residues. Germline CDR1 reads KGHSH; CDR2 reads LQKENI. The V gene lost 3 bases and the J gene lost 8 bases, with 20 bases spanning the gap. CDR3 sequence reads: CASSPGSGSPLKQYF. In DNA form, the CDR3 reads TGTGCCAGCTCACCTGGTTCCGGGAGCCCTTTGAAGCAGTACTTC.

This chain links TRBV29-1 with TRBJ2-3, with 8 bases identical to TRBD2. CDR1 is SQVTM, CDR2 ANQGSEA, per germline. The ends lost 6 bases at V and 0 bases at J; junction bases unmatched: 11. CDR3 size: 16 residues. The CDR3, as DNA: TGCAGCGTCGGGGGGGGCGGACTGTCTAGCACAGATACGCAGTATTTT. Protein sequence: CSVGGGGLSSTDTQYF.

V is TRBV19 and J is TRBJ2-5; 9 bases align to TRBD1. Trimming took 4 bases from V and 5 from J; bases not matched to a gene: 8. This CDR3 is built from 15 residues. Germline lookup yields CDR1 LNHDA and CDR2 SQIVND (reference sequence). The CDR3 DNA sequence: TGTGCCAGTAGTACCACGGACAGGGGATGGGAGACCCAGTACTTC. It specifies CASSTTDRGWETQYF.

The CDR3 region is CASSSGTGGNQPQHF. Written as DNA, the CDR3 is TGTGCCAGCAGTTCCGGGACAGGGGGCAATCAGCCCCAGCATTTT. This chain links TRBV28 with TRBJ1-5; the match to TRBD1 covers 10 bases. With V trimmed by 4 bases and J by 2 bases, 2 bases remained unmatched. This CDR3 has 15 residues. CDR1 and CDR2 (germline): MDHEN, SYDVKM.

This chain links TRBV7-9 with TRBJ1-1; tentative D call: TRBD1 (6 bases). CDR1 SEHNR and CDR2 FQNEAQ come from the germline V gene (reference sequence). V was shortened by 4 bases and J by 5 bases, with 11 bases between the two germline ends. The CDR3 runs 13 residues. CDR3 in DNA: TGTGCCAGCAGCTCCACAGGGCATACTGAAGCTTTCTTT. The encoded protein is CASSSTGHTEAFF.

The chain carries TRBV25-1 and TRBJ1-2; D unresolved. Germline CDR1 is MGHDK and CDR2 is SYGVNS. This CDR3 is 14 amino acids long. The V gene lost 1 base and the J gene lost 9 bases, with 15 bases spanning the gap. The CDR3 nucleotides read TGTGCCAGCAGTGAATCAACAGCCTACACTAGCTACACCTTC. Protein sequence: CASSESTAYTSYTF.

The DNA for the CDR3 is TGTGCCAGCAGTTTCCTTGGGCTGGGGTACGAGCAGTACTTC. Its translation: CASSFLGLGYEQYF. The chain uses TRBV27 and TRBJ2-7; D remains unclear. V lost 3 bases and J lost 4, with 13 bases in between. CDR3 length: 14 amino acids. The germline V gene has CDR1 MNHEY and CDR2 SMNVEV (reference sequence).

The chain employs TRBV7-3 and TRBJ1-2; 12 nucleotides agree with TRBD1. This CDR3 spans 15 amino acids. The V segment lost 5 bases and the J segment 5 bases; nucleotides outside the gene matches: 6. CDR1 and CDR2 (germline): SGHTA, FQGTGA. CDR3 in amino acids: CASSLGQGAGYGYTF. CDR3 DNA: TGTGCCAGCAGCCTGGGACAGGGGGCGGGATATGGCTACACCTTC.

V and J are TRBV6-4 and TRBJ1-1; D is ambiguous. Germline CDR1 is MRHNA and CDR2 is SNTAGT. The CDR3 has 14 residues. Trimming removed 3 bases at V and 3 bases at J, with 11 bases between. CDR3 sequence: CASSENHGYTEAFF. The CDR3 DNA sequence: TGTGCCAGCAGTGAGAACCACGGGTACACTGAAGCTTTCTTT.

The chain joins TRBV30 to TRBJ2-7, with 8 bases lining up with TRBD1. With 1 base clipped from V and 4 bases from J, the junction kept 9 bases outside the gene matches. The CDR3 contains 15 residues. Germline V gene lookup returns CDR1 GTSNPN and CDR2 SVGIG (reference sequence). The CDR3 DNA reads as TGTGCCTGGAGTGCCCGGGACAGGTTGTTATACGAGCAGTACTTC. Translating gives CAWSARDRLLYEQYF.

This chain joins TRBV7-2 and TRBJ1-2, with D hard to call. The CDR3 is 15 residues long. The germline V gene has CDR1 SGHTA and CDR2 FQGNSA. The V and J ends lost 1 base and 7 bases respectively, with 16 bases between them. In nucleotides, the CDR3 is TGTGCCAGCAGCTTAGTAAGTCCGATGGGTGGTGGCTACACCTTC. Translation gives CASSLVSPMGGGYTF.

The V and J genes are TRBV2 and TRBJ1-5; D unresolved. This CDR3 has 13 amino acids. From germline, CDR1 is SNHLY and CDR2 FYNNEI. Trimming pared 4 bases from V and 7 bases from J, leaving 11 bases between. The CDR3 DNA follows: TGTGCCAGCAGTGTTGGAGCAAGGCAGCCCCAGCATTTT. Translation gives CASSVGARQPQHF.

The J gene is TRBJ2-1, the V gene TRBV15; 8 nucleotides align to TRBD2. This CDR3 contains 19 residues. CDR1 and CDR2 from the germline V gene are LNHNV and YYDKDF (reference sequence). V lost 0 bases, J lost 5 bases, and 15 bases stayed unmatched. Here the CDR3 DNA reads TGTGCCACCAGCAGAGAGTCAAACGCCCTTAGCGGGATAAACAATGAGCAGTTCTTC. The encoded protein is CATSRESNALSGINNEQFF.